This is a list of T cell receptor beta chains from one sample in a study of cytomegalovirus exposure and HLA in healthy donors. Here immunoSEQ multiplex PCR was the method, and the copy in TCRdb shows in-frame clones only, minus some. The table has approximately 150,000 clones, just under 85% seen once; the top ten hold under 5%. What was sequenced was PBMCs. All receptors come from a girl aged 10 to 17 in good health and CMV-seropositive. CDR3s include the opening cysteine and the closing phenylalanine or tryptophan. Fields, in order: clone size, V gene, J gene, D gene, CDR3 DNA, CDR3 protein. The D gene is left open where the match is weak. Size is omitted from some rows. Given values are once, few, many or a class for expanded clones.

>.|TRBV5-6|TRBJ2-2|TRBD1
TGTGCCAGCAGCTTGGAGTACAGGGGGGCCCCCGGGGAGCTGTTTTTT
CASSLEYRGAPGELFF
>.|TRBV18|TRBJ2-7|.
TGTGCCAGCTCACAAAAGGACAGAAACGAGCAGTACTTC
CASSQKDRNEQYF
>.|TRBV5-1|TRBJ2-5|TRBD2
TGCGCCAGCAGCGTTTTAGCGGGGGGCTCTCAAGAGACCCAGTACTTC
CASSVLAGGSQETQYF
>.|TRBV7-8|TRBJ2-7|.
TGTGCCAGCAGTTCCGGACTAGGGGGGAAATACGAGCAGTACTTC
CASSSGLGGKYEQYF
>.|TRBV6-5|TRBJ1-2|.
TGTGCCAGCAGTTACGCGCAGGGATTTAACTATGGCTACACCTTC
CASSYAQGFNYGYTF
>.|TRBV6-1|TRBJ1-1|.
TGTGCCAGCAGTGAAACAGGAACCAATACGAGAACTGAAGCTTTCTTT
CASSETGTNTRTEAFF
>.|TRBV7-6|TRBJ1-1|.
TGTGCCAGCAGCTACAGCAACAATACAGCCAGCATTAACACTGAAGCTTTCTTT
CASSYSNNTASINTEAFF
>.|TRBV9|TRBJ1-2|.
TGTGCCAGCAGCGAGCGCTTGGAGGACAGTTACTATGGCTACACCTTC
CASSERLEDSYYGYTF
>.|TRBV7-6|TRBJ2-7|.
TGTGCCAGTACTGATGGGCCCAGCTCCTACGAGCAGTACTTC
CASTDGPSSYEQYF
>.|TRBV18|TRBJ2-7|TRBD1
TGTGCCAGCTCACCGGGACAGATCTACGAGCAGTACTTC
CASSPGQIYEQYF
>.|TRBV10-1|TRBJ2-3|TRBD1
TGCGCCAGCATGGGACAGGTACACACAGATACGCAGTATTTT
CASMGQVHTDTQYF
>.|TRBV9|TRBJ2-2|TRBD2
TGTGCCAGCAGCGCCACGTATTCTAGCGGGGGGGCCGGGGAGCTGTTTTTT
CASSATYSSGGAGELFF
>.|TRBV28|TRBJ1-5|.
TGTGCCAGCAGCCCCTGGACATTCTATAGCAATCAGCCCCAGCATTTT
CASSPWTFYSNQPQHF
>once|TRBV27|TRBJ1-2|.
TGTGCCAGCAGTTTGGCAATGTCCTATGGCTACACCTTC
CASSLAMSYGYTF
>.|TRBV6-5|TRBJ2-7|TRBD1
TGTGCCAGTACCCCCCCGGGACAGGGGGCCTTCGAGCAGTACTTC
CASTPPGQGAFEQYF
>.|TRBV2|TRBJ2-5|.
TGTGCCAGTGTTAGCGCAGCCCAAGAGACCCAGTACTTC
CASVSAAQETQYF
>.|TRBV19|TRBJ1-5|.
TGTGCCAGTAGTCCCGCGGGGCCTAGCAGCAATCAGCCCCAGCATTTT
CASSPAGPSSNQPQHF
>.|TRBV9|TRBJ2-2|TRBD1
TGTGCCAGCAGCGTAGGAAACAGGGGGAACGCTAGGGACACCGGGGAGCTGTTTTTT
CASSVGNRGNARDTGELFF
>.|TRBV18|TRBJ1-6|.
TGTGCCAGCTCACCCCGCATAACCGAGCCCCTCCACTTT
CASSPRITEPLHF
>.|TRBV6-1|TRBJ1-1|TRBD1
TGTGCCAGCAGTGAAATTTCCAGGGGGCTCTTGAACACTGAAGCTTTCTTT
CASSEISRGLLNTEAFF
>.|TRBV9|TRBJ2-7|TRBD1
TGTGCCAGCACCCCCGGACAGGACTCCTACGAGCAGTACTTC
CASTPGQDSYEQYF
>.|TRBV7-9|TRBJ1-6|.
TGTGCCAGCAGCTTAGCAATGGAGGCCTCTCCCCTCCACTTT
CASSLAMEASPLHF
>.|TRBV9|TRBJ1-2|.
TGTGCCAGCAGCGTACCGGGGTCCGGCTACACCTTC
CASSVPGSGYTF
>.|TRBV27|TRBJ1-2|.
TGTGCCAGCAGTTTTCTTATGTCGCGGCGGGGTTCGGACTATGGCTACACCTTC
CASSFLMSRRGSDYGYTF
>once|TRBV2|TRBJ1-1|.
TGTGCCAGCAATAGAAAGAACACTGAAGCTTTCTTT
CASNRKNTEAFF
>.|TRBV2|TRBJ2-7|TRBD2
TGTGCCAGCAGTTCCCAGCTGACTAGCGGGGGGTCTTCCTACGAGCAGTACTTC
CASSSQLTSGGSSYEQYF
>.|TRBV2|TRBJ1-2|.
TGTGCCAGCAGTAAGGACAGCTATGGCTACACCTTC
CASSKDSYGYTF
>.|TRBV11-2|TRBJ2-2|.
TGTGCCAGCAGCCCTAGGAGGGGCAGCTCCAACCACAACACCGGGGAGCTGTTTTTT
CASSPRRGSSNHNTGELFF
>.|TRBV15|TRBJ1-2|.
TGTGCCACCAGCCCAGAGGACATAAACTATGGCTACACCTTC
CATSPEDINYGYTF
>.|TRBV27|TRBJ1-1|.
TGTGCCAGCAGTTTAGCGGCTATTAACACTGAAGCTTTCTTT
CASSLAAINTEAFF
>.|TRBV28|TRBJ2-7|TRBD1
TGTGCCAGCAGTTCCTTGATACAGGGGTTTATCGCCTACGAGCAGTACTTC
CASSSLIQGFIAYEQYF
>once|TRBV7-2|TRBJ1-3|.
TGTGCCAGTAGCGCTTTCGGGACATTTATCAAGACTGGAAACACCATATATTTT
CASSAFGTFIKTGNTIYF
>.|TRBV2|TRBJ1-4|.
TGTGCCAGCACGCTACAGGTACTCCCCCCAAAACTGTTTTTT
CASTLQVLPPKLFF
>.|TRBV7-6|TRBJ2-2|.
TGTGCCAGCAGCCCCCGGACAGAGACCGGGGAGCTGTTTTTT
CASSPRTETGELFF
>once|TRBV30|TRBJ1-2|.
TGTGCCTGGAGTGTTTCCAGGCAATATGGCTACACCTTC
CAWSVSRQYGYTF
>.|TRBV6-1|TRBJ1-5|.
TGTGCCAGCAGTGAACAGGGGAATCAGCCCCAGCATTTT
CASSEQGNQPQHF
>.|TRBV5-4|TRBJ2-5|.
TGTGCCAGCAGCTTGGTGGGCGGCGGGTCAGAGACCCAGTACTTC
CASSLVGGGSETQYF
>.|TRBV2|TRBJ2-1|TRBD2
TGTGCCAGCGGAACTAGCGGGGGGAGCTCCTACAATGAGCAGTTCTTC
CASGTSGGSSYNEQFF